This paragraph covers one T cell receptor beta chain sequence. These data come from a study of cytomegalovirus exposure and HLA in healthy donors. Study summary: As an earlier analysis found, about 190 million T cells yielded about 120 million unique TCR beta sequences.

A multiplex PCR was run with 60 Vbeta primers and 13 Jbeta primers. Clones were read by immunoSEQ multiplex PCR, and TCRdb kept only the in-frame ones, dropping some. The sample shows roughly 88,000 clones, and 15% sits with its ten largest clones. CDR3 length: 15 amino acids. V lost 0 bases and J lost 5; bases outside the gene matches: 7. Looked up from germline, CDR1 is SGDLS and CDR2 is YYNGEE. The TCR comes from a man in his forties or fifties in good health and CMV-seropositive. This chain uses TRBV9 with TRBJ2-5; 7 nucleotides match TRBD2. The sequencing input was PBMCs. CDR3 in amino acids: CASSVATGGVETQYF. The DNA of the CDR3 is TGTGCCAGCAGCGTAGCTACGGGAGGAGTTGAGACCCAGTACTTC.